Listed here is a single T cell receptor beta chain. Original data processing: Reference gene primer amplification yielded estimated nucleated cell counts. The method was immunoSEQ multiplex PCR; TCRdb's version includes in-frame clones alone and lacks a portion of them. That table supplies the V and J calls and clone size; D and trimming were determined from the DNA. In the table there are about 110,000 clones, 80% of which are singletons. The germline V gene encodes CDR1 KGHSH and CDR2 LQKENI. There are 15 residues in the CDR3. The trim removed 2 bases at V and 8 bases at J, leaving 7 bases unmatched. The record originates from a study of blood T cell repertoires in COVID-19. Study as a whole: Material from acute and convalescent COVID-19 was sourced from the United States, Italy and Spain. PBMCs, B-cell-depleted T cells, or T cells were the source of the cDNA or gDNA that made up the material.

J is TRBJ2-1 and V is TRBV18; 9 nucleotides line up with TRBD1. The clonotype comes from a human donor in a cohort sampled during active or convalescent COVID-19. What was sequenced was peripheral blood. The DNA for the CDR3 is TGTGCCAGCTCACCAGAGGACAGGGGTAGATATGAGCAGTTCTTC. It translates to CASSPEDRGRYEQFF.